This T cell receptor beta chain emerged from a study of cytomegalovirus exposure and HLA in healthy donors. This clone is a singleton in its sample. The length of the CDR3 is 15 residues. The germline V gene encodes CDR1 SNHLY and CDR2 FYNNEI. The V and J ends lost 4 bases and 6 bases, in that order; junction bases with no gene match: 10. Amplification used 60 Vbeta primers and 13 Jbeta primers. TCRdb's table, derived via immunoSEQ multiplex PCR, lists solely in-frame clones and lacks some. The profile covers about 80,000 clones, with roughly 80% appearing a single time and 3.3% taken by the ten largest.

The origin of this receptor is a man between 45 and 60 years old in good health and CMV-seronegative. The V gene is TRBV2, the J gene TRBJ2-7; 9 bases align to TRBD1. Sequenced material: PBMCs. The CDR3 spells CASSVGTGSYAEQYF. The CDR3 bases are TGTGCCAGCAGTGTGGGGACAGGGTCCTATGCCGAGCAGTACTTC.